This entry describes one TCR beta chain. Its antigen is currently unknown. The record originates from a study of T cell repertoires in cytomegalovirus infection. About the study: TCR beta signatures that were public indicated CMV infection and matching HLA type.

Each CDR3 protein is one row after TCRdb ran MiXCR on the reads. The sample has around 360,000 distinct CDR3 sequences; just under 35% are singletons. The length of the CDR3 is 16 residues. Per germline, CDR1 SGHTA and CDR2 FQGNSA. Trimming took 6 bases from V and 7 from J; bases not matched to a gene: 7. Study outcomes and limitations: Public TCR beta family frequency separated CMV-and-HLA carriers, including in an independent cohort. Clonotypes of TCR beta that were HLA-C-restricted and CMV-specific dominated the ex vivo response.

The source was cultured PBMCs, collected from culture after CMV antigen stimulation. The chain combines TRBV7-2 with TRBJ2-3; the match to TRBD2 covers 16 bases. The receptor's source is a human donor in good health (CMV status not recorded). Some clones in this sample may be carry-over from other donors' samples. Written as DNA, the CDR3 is TGTGCCAGCAGTGTCGGGACTAGCGGGAGGGTTTATACGCAGTATTTT. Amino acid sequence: CASSVGTSGRVYTQYF.